The 26 T cell receptor beta chains in this list originate from one sample, sequenced in a study of technical replicates of blood from a few donors. The assay was immunoSEQ multiplex PCR, and TCRdb's table has in-frame clones only and misses some. The sample lists tens of thousands of clones, under 98% seen once, with approximately 0.25% in the top ten. The sequenced sample was T cells isolated from PBMCs. The receptors shown here come from a human donor in good health.

The chain combines TRBV7-8 with TRBJ2-5, with D perhaps TRBD2 (6 bases). The germline V and J ends were trimmed by 0 bases and 2 bases, with 10 bases remaining between them. The CDR3 loop spans 15 amino acids. Germline-derived CDR1 and CDR2 are SGHVS and FQNEAQ. The CDR3 region has the DNA TGTGCCAGCAGCTTAGCGCAGACTAGACAAGAGACCCAGTACTTC. Encoded protein: CASSLAQTRQETQYF.

The chain employs TRBV25-1 and TRBJ2-6, with D possibly being TRBD2 (5 bases). This CDR3 region has 16 residues. V was pared by 2 bases and J by 4 bases, with 12 bases between. In germline, CDR1 is MGHDK, CDR2 SYGVNS. The CDR3 loop is CASSELRGEGANVLTF. As DNA, the CDR3 is TGTGCCAGCAGTGAACTCCGGGGAGAGGGGGCCAACGTCCTGACTTTC.

This clone has only one observation. The chain couples TRBV5-1 to TRBJ2-2, with TRBD2 identical over 11 bases. Germline CDR1 SGHRS, CDR2 YFSETQ. V trimming: 4 bases; J trimming: 5 bases; junction bases outside the gene matches: 4. The CDR3 runs to 15 residues. CDR3: CASSLLAGGTGELFF. CDR3 sequence (DNA): TGCGCCAGCAGCCTTCTAGCGGGAGGAACCGGGGAGCTGTTTTTT.

V and J are TRBV30 and TRBJ1-5; weak D call: TRBD1 (6 bases). This CDR3 is built from 14 residues. Between the trimmed V and J ends, which lost 1 base and 5 bases, there was a span of 12 bases. In germline, CDR1 is GTSNPN, CDR2 SVGIG (reference sequence). The CDR3, as DNA: TGTGCCTGGAGTGGGGGACAACCAGATCAGCCCCAGCATTTT. It yields the protein CAWSGGQPDQPQHF.

The rearrangement joins TRBV6-5 to TRBJ1-1, with 10 positions matching TRBD1. CDR1 is MNHEY and CDR2 is SVGAGI in the germline V gene. With 6 bases clipped from V and 3 bases from J, the junction kept 7 bases outside the gene matches. The CDR3 has 15 residues. CDR3 DNA: TGTGCCAGCAGCTACACCGGGACAGGGGACACTGAAGCTTTCTTT. It codes for CASSYTGTGDTEAFF.

The CDR3 nucleotides read TGTGCCAGCAGTTTATCGGCAACAGGGAACACAGATACGCAGTATTTT. Protein sequence: CASSLSATGNTDTQYF. The chain employs TRBV27 and TRBJ2-3; possible D gene TRBD1, 6 bases. V lost 0 bases and J lost 2, with 12 bases in between. Germline CDR1 reads MNHEY; CDR2 reads SMNVEV (reference sequence). This CDR3 comprises 16 residues.

V and J are TRBV5-6 and TRBJ2-7, with TRBD1 matching 8 bases. The germline V gene has CDR1 SGHDT and CDR2 YYEEEE. The CDR3 runs to 14 residues. Unmatched junction bases numbered 4, after V lost 2 bases and J lost 3 bases. DNA of the CDR3: TGTGCCAGCAGCTTCGGAGACAGGGGCTACGAGCAGTACTTC. The encoded protein is CASSFGDRGYEQYF.

This chain links TRBV2 with TRBJ1-2; TRBD1 aligns across 7 bases. The CDR3 is 16 amino acids. Germline CDR1 is SNHLY and CDR2 is FYNNEI. Trimming took 5 bases from V and 5 from J; bases not matched to a gene: 14. CDR3 residues: CASSPQGQVPRYGYTF. For the CDR3, the DNA is TGTGCCAGCAGTCCTCAAGGACAGGTGCCTAGGTATGGCTACACCTTC.

This clone appeared a single time. J is TRBJ2-1 and V is TRBV4-1; D possibly corresponds to TRBD2 (5 bases). This CDR3 contains 13 residues. Germline CDR1 and CDR2: MGHRA and YSYEKL. V was pared by 3 bases and J by 4 bases, with 7 bases between. The CDR3, as DNA: TGCGCCAGCAGCCAGACTACGTACAATGAGCAGTTCTTC. This gives the protein CASSQTTYNEQFF.

The chain joins TRBV4-2 to TRBJ2-3; no firm D call. The CDR3 extends over 14 amino acids. Trimming stripped 0 bases from V and 4 bases from J, with 8 bases between. Germline-derived CDR1 and CDR2 are LGHNA and YNFKEQ. CDR3 residues: CASSQDVRPDTQYF. CDR3 nucleotide sequence: TGTGCCAGCAGCCAAGATGTGCGTCCAGATACGCAGTATTTT.

V gene TRBV6-4 combines with J gene TRBJ1-1, with TRBD1 identical over 7 bases. Germline V gene sequence: CDR1 MRHNA, CDR2 SNTAGT. The J segment lost 4 bases and the V segment lost 3 bases, leaving 11 bases of the junction unmatched. This CDR3 has 16 amino acids. The CDR3 bases are TGTGCCAGCAGTGAAACTCGGTCAGGGGGGATCACTGAAGCTTTCTTT. This codes for CASSETRSGGITEAFF.

The chain employs TRBV19 and TRBJ2-3; 8 bases fit TRBD1. The germline V gene has CDR1 LNHDA and CDR2 SQIVND (reference sequence). Unmatched junction bases numbered 7, after V lost 7 bases and J lost 4 bases. The CDR3 totals 14 residues. CDR3 bases: TGTGCCAGTATTCGGACAGGGCATCCAGATACGCAGTATTTT. It encodes CASIRTGHPDTQYF. Full variable domain (missing parts from reference TRBV19 and TRBJ2-3): DGGITQSPKYLFRKEGQNVTLSCEQNLNHDAMYWYRQDPGQGLRLIYYSQIVNDFQKGDIAEGYSVSREKKESFPLTVTSAQKNPTAFYLCASIRTGHPDTQYFGPGTRLTVL.

V gene TRBV30 combines with J gene TRBJ2-7; tentatively, D is TRBD2 (6 bases). V was trimmed by 0 bases and J by 4 bases, leaving 13 bases between them. From germline, CDR1 is GTSNPN and CDR2 SVGIG (reference sequence). This CDR3 spans 14 amino acids. The CDR3 DNA follows: TGTGCCTGGAGTGTACAGCGACTAGAATACGAGCAGTACTTC. It translates to CAWSVQRLEYEQYF.

The CDR3 spells CASTENLATNNEQFF. The CDR3 DNA is TGTGCCAGCACCGAAAATCTAGCGACGAACAATGAGCAGTTCTTC. The chain has TRBV25-1 and TRBJ2-1, with D possibly being TRBD2 (6 bases). The germline V gene encodes CDR1 MGHDK and CDR2 SYGVNS. V was clipped by 7 bases and J by 5 bases, with 18 bases between them. The CDR3 spans 15 residues.

J is TRBJ2-5 and V is TRBV19; 7 nucleotides align to TRBD2. V lost 5 bases to trimming and J lost 3 bases; unmatched junction nucleotides: 6. The CDR3 runs 14 residues. From germline, CDR1 is LNHDA and CDR2 SQIVND (reference sequence). CDR3 in amino acids: CASSLEGLKETQYF. The CDR3 coding sequence is TGTGCCAGTAGTCTCGAGGGACTAAAAGAGACCCAGTACTTC. Complete variable domain (other parts from reference TRBV19 and TRBJ2-5): DGGITQSPKYLFRKEGQNVTLSCEQNLNHDAMYWYRQDPGQGLRLIYYSQIVNDFQKGDIAEGYSVSREKKESFPLTVTSAQKNPTAFYLCASSLEGLKETQYFGPGTRLLVL.

CDR3 in amino acids: CASSLQGTSYEQYF. The CDR3 bases are TGTGCCAGCAGCTTGCAGGGGACCTCCTACGAGCAGTACTTC. The chain is built from TRBV7-6 and TRBJ2-7, with a possible D match to TRBD1 (6 bases). Germline V gene data show CDR1 as SGHVS and CDR2 as FNYEAQ. V lost 3 bases and J 0 bases, leaving 9 bases between the germline ends. This CDR3 spans 14 amino acids.

V is TRBV18 and J is TRBJ2-1; 9 bases agree with TRBD2. V lost 3 bases and J lost 9; bases outside the gene matches: 9. CDR3 length: 15 amino acids. From germline, CDR1 is KGHSH and CDR2 LQKENI. CDR3 in DNA: TGTGCCAGCTCACCGCTCGGACTAGCGTCGGGTGAGCAGTTCTTC. Its translation is CASSPLGLASGEQFF.

This chain uses TRBV6-5 with TRBJ2-7, with 7 positions matching TRBD1. The CDR3 is made up of 14 amino acids. V gave up 7 bases and J gave up 5 bases; unmatched junction bases: 11. Germline lookup yields CDR1 MNHEY and CDR2 SVGAGI. CDR3 sequence: CASNHRGLNNEQYF. The CDR3 nucleotides read TGTGCCAGCAACCACAGGGGTCTGAACAACGAGCAGTACTTC.

The rearrangement links TRBV7-9 to TRBJ2-1, with D maybe TRBD2 (5 bases). This CDR3 has 15 residues. The V end lost 5 bases, the J end lost 2 bases, and 13 bases lay between the germline ends. Germline assignment: CDR1 SEHNR and CDR2 FQNEAQ (reference sequence). The CDR3 loop reads CASSARTGTYNEQFF. CDR3 DNA sequence: TGTGCCAGCAGCGCAAGGACTGGAACCTACAATGAGCAGTTCTTC.

The DNA of the CDR3 is TGTGCCACCAGCCCAAAAGGGACTTTCCAAGAGACCCAGTACTTC. It specifies CATSPKGTFQETQYF. The chain employs TRBV15 and TRBJ2-5; D is perhaps TRBD2 (6 bases). This CDR3 has 15 residues. In germline, CDR1 is LNHNV, CDR2 YYDKDF (reference sequence). V lost 5 bases to trimming and J lost 1 base, with 14 bases between them. The complete variable domain, with remaining parts taken from reference TRBV15 and TRBJ2-5, reads DAMVIQNPRYQVTQFGKPVTLSCSQTLNHNVMYWYQQKSSQAPKLLFHYYDKDFNNEADTPDNFQSRRPNTSFCFLDIRSPGLGDTAMYLCATSPKGTFQETQYFGPGTRLLVL.

This chain uses TRBV4-3 with TRBJ2-5; the match to TRBD2 covers 8 bases. The junction had 1 base not matched to a gene; V was cut back by 0 bases and J by 1 base. The CDR3 covers 15 residues. Germline V lookup: CDR1 LGHNA, CDR2 YSLEER. The CDR3 nucleotides are TGCGCCAGCAGCCAAGAGGCGGGAGGCCAAGAGACCCAGTACTTC. It is translated as CASSQEAGGQETQYF.

The chain recombines TRBV2 with TRBJ1-1, with 7 bases identical to TRBD1. Germline CDR1 SNHLY, CDR2 FYNNEI. The junction had 4 bases not matched to a gene; V was cut back by 5 bases and J by 1 base. The CDR3 totals 14 residues. CDR3 sequence: CASSRDSPNTEAFF. CDR3 DNA: TGTGCCAGCAGTAGGGACAGCCCGAACACTGAAGCTTTCTTT.

The chain carries TRBV18 and TRBJ1-2; TRBD1 aligns across 7 bases. The germline gives CDR1 KGHSH, CDR2 LQKENI. The CDR3 is 15 amino acids. J was trimmed by 2 bases and V by 3 bases; bases with no gene match: 6. CDR3 coding DNA: TGTGCCAGCTCACCTCCTAACAGGGGCAACTATGGCTACACCTTC. This gives the protein CASSPPNRGNYGYTF. Full variable domain (remainder filled in from reference TRBV18 and TRBJ1-2): NAGVMQNPRHLVRRRGQEARLRCSPMKGHSHVYWYRQLPEEGLKFMVYLQKENIIDESGMPKERFSAEFPKEGPSILRIQQVVRGDSAAYFCASSPPNRGNYGYTFGSGTRLTVV.

The CDR3 sequence is CASSPRDRGSMNTEAFF. The CDR3 DNA follows: TGTGCCAGCAGCCCCCGGGACAGGGGCTCCATGAACACTGAAGCTTTCTTT. This chain joins TRBV21-1 and TRBJ1-1; the D call of TRBD1 is as the table states it, not checked on the DNA. TRBV21-1 constitutes a pseudogene. This CDR3 comprises 17 residues.

The chain is built from TRBV19 and TRBJ2-7, with 10 bases fitting TRBD1. The V and J ends lost 5 bases and 4 bases, in that order; junction bases with no gene match: 8. The CDR3 has 15 residues. Germline CDR1 and CDR2: LNHDA and SQIVND (reference sequence). For the CDR3, the DNA is TGTGCCAGTAGTTCCCGGGACAGGGGTCGATACGAGCAGTACTTC. This encodes CASSSRDRGRYEQYF.

This sequence joins TRBV7-2 and TRBJ1-1; a weak D match, TRBD1 (6 bases). V was cut by 7 bases and J by 3 bases, with 18 bases left in between. The length of the CDR3 is 15 residues. Looked up from germline, CDR1 is SGHTA and CDR2 is FQGNSA. The CDR3 DNA reads TGTGCCAGCACCTGGGACATTGGGGGGGACACTGAAGCTTTCTTT. It yields the protein CASTWDIGGDTEAFF. The variable domain in full, completed from reference TRBV7-2 and TRBJ1-1, reads GAGVSQSPSNKVTEKGKDVELRCDPISGHTALYWYRQSLGQGLEFLIYFQGNSAPDKSGLPSDRFSAERTGGSVSTLTIQRTQQEDSAVYLCASTWDIGGDTEAFFGQGTRLTVV.